This T cell receptor beta chain was obtained from a study of breast tumors, draining lymph nodes, adjacent tissues. Regarding the study as a whole: Tumors had less TCR diversity than lymph nodes, more than nontumor tissue.

One entry per CDR3 protein, called by TCRdb with MiXCR from the multiplex PCR reads. Of some 230,000 distinct CDR3 sequences listed, 30% to 35% are singletons. The V gene end was trimmed by 3 bases and the J gene end by 4 bases; junction bases not matched to a gene: 5. The V gene's germline CDR1 is SNHLY and CDR2 FYNNEI. The CDR3 is 15 residues long. This clonotype was recorded at least ten times. Antigen unknown. The lymph nodes were axillary draining lymph nodes from breast cancer patients. This chain uses TRBV2 with TRBJ2-2, with TRBD1 matching over 7 bases. The origin of this receptor is a female donor with breast cancer. Some clones in this sample may be carry-over from other donors' samples. The sequencing sample was made of axillary lymph node tissue. The CDR3 sequence: CASSEPGGLTGELFF. CDR3 nucleotide sequence: TGTGCCAGCAGTGAGCCAGGGGGTCTCACCGGGGAGCTGTTTTTT.